This T cell receptor (beta chain) appears in the sequencing data of a study of T cell changes during pregnancy in multiple sclerosis. There are 16 residues in the CDR3. Germline V lookup: CDR1 KGHSH, CDR2 LQKENI. Trimming cost V 3 bases and J 6 bases, with 19 bases left between them. Generated by immunoSEQ multiplex PCR, the TCRdb table keeps only in-frame clones and is missing some. The sample lists about 40,000 clones; around 91% were seen once. V gene TRBV18 combines with J gene TRBJ2-3; possibly TRBD1 for D (5 bases). The receptor was isolated from a female donor with multiple sclerosis, enrolled in a pregnancy study. Material: CD4+ T cells from peripheral blood mononuclear cells, obtained before pregnancy. The CDR3 loop reads CASSPNGRNSGDTQYF. In DNA form, the CDR3 reads TGTGCCAGCTCACCCAACGGGCGTAATTCAGGGGATACGCAGTATTTT.